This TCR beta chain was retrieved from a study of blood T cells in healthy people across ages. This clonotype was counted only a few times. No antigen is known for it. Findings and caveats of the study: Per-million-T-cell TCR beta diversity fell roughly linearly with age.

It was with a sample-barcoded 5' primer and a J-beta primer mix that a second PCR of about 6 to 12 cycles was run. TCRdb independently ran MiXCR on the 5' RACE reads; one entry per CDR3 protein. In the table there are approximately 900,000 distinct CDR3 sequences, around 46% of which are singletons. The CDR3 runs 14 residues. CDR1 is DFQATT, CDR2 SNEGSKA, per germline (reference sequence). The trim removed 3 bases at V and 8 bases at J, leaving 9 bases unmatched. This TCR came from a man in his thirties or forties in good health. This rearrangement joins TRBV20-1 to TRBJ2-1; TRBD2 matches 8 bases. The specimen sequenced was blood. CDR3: CSARPAGGPYEQFF. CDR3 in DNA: TGCAGTGCTAGGCCGGCGGGGGGCCCCTATGAGCAGTTCTTC.